These 25 T cell receptor beta chains originate from one sample sequenced in a study of T-cell reconstitution after alpha-beta-depleted transplantation in children. As it was prepared, the TCRbeta library received unique molecular identifiers. TCRdb used MiXCR to reprocess the PCR reads, holding one entry per CDR3 protein. The repertoire has 200,000 to 250,000 distinct CDR3 sequences, around 13% of them found once; the top ten carry roughly 2.6%. The sequencing used PBMCs from the stem cell graft donor, collected from the stem cell graft. The source of these receptors is a human donor who donated a stem cell graft to a child with acute lymphoblastic leukemia.

The table lists this clonotype with many counts. The chain is built from TRBV6-6 and TRBJ1-6; no clear D. The CDR3 spans 13 residues. The germline V and J ends were trimmed by 2 bases and 9 bases, with 8 bases remaining between them. Germline V CDR1 and CDR2: MNHNY, SVGAGI (reference sequence). The CDR3 bases are TGTGCCAGCAGTTACAAGGCAGCTTCACCCCTCCACTTT. Its translation is CASSYKAASPLHF.

With respect to this clonotype: A single base separates this from a much larger clone, so it may be a read error. The J gene is TRBJ2-7, the V gene TRBV20-1; D remains unclear. CDR1 and CDR2 from the germline V gene are DFQATT and SNEGSKA (reference sequence). This CDR3 is 14 amino acids long. CDR3 sequence reads: CSAISGPKPYDQYF. The CDR3 bases are TGCAGTGCTATTTCGGGTCCTAAGCCCTACGACCAGTACTTC.

The rearrangement joins TRBV23-1 to TRBJ1-5; D is uncertain. TRBV23-1 is an ORF; its function is uncertain. V lost 0 bases and J 7 bases, leaving 25 bases between the germline ends. The CDR3 runs to 19 residues. The CDR3 DNA reads TGCGCCAGCAGTCAATCGATTTCTGTCGGGGAGTTGTTGGGACAGCCCCAGCATTTT. Its protein is CASSQSISVGELLGQPQHF.

This clonotype showed up many times. The chain couples TRBV5-1 to TRBJ2-2, with TRBD1 matching over 9 bases. CDR1 SGHRS and CDR2 YFSETQ come from the germline V gene. CDR3 length: 16 residues. After removal of 5 bases from V and 5 bases from J, the junction contained 10 bases not matched to a gene. This CDR3 is CASSSTGGEGTGELFF. CDR3 nucleotide sequence: TGCGCCAGCAGTTCCACAGGGGGCGAGGGAACCGGGGAGCTGTTTTTT.

The V gene is TRBV7-2, the J gene TRBJ2-5; tentatively, D is TRBD1 or TRBD2 (5 bases each). The V end was cut by 6 bases, the J end by 4 bases, with 21 bases between. This CDR3 has 16 residues. Germline V gene data show CDR1 as SGHTA and CDR2 as FQGNSA. The CDR3 reads CASSHLRGRVIETQYF. In nucleotides, the CDR3 is TGTGCCAGCAGTCACCTGAGGGGCAGGGTAATAGAGACCCAGTACTTC. Filled out from reference TRBV7-2 and TRBJ2-5, the complete variable domain reads GAGVSQSPSNKVTEKGKDVELRCDPISGHTALYWYRQSLGQGLEFLIYFQGNSAPDKSGLPSDRFSAERTGGSVSTLTIQRTQQEDSAVYLCASSHLRGRVIETQYFGPGTRLLVL.

J is TRBJ2-7 and V is TRBV20-1; 9 bases line up with TRBD2. Germline CDR1 is DFQATT and CDR2 is SNEGSKA (reference sequence). This CDR3 has 15 residues. The V segment lost 3 bases and the J segment 1 base; nucleotides outside the gene matches: 7. The CDR3 protein is CSASVSGGLSYEQYF. CDR3 DNA: TGCAGTGCTAGTGTTAGCGGGGGACTTTCCTACGAGCAGTACTTC.

The chain links TRBV2 to TRBJ2-2, with D unresolved. CDR1 and CDR2 (germline): SNHLY, FYNNEI. The CDR3 totals 14 residues. Trimming removed 7 bases from V and 4 bases from J, with 13 bases in between. The CDR3 spells CASTQSVSTGELFF. CDR3 DNA sequence: TGTGCCAGCACTCAGTCGGTTAGCACCGGGGAGCTGTTTTTT.

J is TRBJ2-7 and V is TRBV6-2 or TRBV6-3, with D perhaps being TRBD1 or TRBD2 (5 bases each). The CDR3 is made up of 14 amino acids. CDR1 and CDR2 (germline): MNHEY, SVGEGT. V was clipped by 5 bases and J by 3 bases, with 14 bases between them. Here the CDR3 reads CASSRSGTFYEQYF. For the CDR3, the DNA is TGTGCCAGCAGTCGGTCCGGGACCTTCTACGAGCAGTACTTC.

This clonotype was found many times. The chain is built from TRBV4-2 and TRBJ2-1; 9 nucleotides align to TRBD2. Germline assignment: CDR1 LGHNA and CDR2 YNFKEQ. The CDR3 spans 16 residues. V gave up 0 bases and J gave up 3 bases; unmatched junction bases: 3. The CDR3: CASSQESSGSYNEQFF. Written as DNA, the CDR3 is TGTGCCAGCAGCCAAGAGAGTAGCGGGAGCTACAATGAGCAGTTCTTC.

This clonotype was found many times. CDR3 in amino acids: CASSLRDRDTEAFF. The CDR3, as DNA: TGTGCCAGCAGCTTGCGGGACAGGGACACTGAAGCTTTCTTT. The genes are TRBV5-5 and TRBJ1-1; 9 nucleotides line up with TRBD1. Looked up from germline, CDR1 is SGHKS and CDR2 is YYEKEE (reference sequence). The CDR3 spans 14 residues. V was clipped by 1 base and J by 3 bases; unmatched bases: 1.

This clonotype was detected many times. V is TRBV28 and J is TRBJ1-2; no definite D call. V was clipped by 1 base and J by 1 base, with 13 bases between them. Germline V gene data show CDR1 as MDHEN and CDR2 as SYDVKM. The CDR3 runs to 16 residues. CDR3 nucleotide sequence: TGTGCCAGCAGTTTATTAGTCACGGGGAATAACTATGGCTACACCTTC. It encodes CASSLLVTGNNYGYTF.

The chain is built from TRBV28 and TRBJ1-5; 8 positions match TRBD1. CDR3 length equals 15 residues. V was pared by 5 bases and J by 2 bases, with 5 bases of the junction left unmatched. Looked up from germline, CDR1 is MDHEN and CDR2 is SYDVKM. CDR3 bases: TGTGCCAGCAGTATAAGGGGACAGGGCAATCAGCCCCAGCATTTT. This encodes CASSIRGQGNQPQHF.

This clonotype showed up many times. This rearrangement joins TRBV20-1 to TRBJ1-2, with D perhaps matching TRBD1 (5 bases). Trimming removed 3 bases at V and 6 bases at J, with 14 bases between. Germline V gives CDR1 DFQATT, CDR2 SNEGSKA (reference sequence). This CDR3 contains 13 residues. As DNA, the CDR3 is TGCAGTGCTAGCGTCGGGGCTGGGAATGGCTACACCTTC. It is translated as CSASVGAGNGYTF.

The CDR3 DNA reads as TGTGCCAGCAGTTTGGCAGGGGATAGGAGCAATCAGCCCCAGCATTTT. Its translation is CASSLAGDRSNQPQHF. The chain employs TRBV27 and TRBJ1-5; possible D gene TRBD1, 6 bases. Per germline, CDR1 MNHEY and CDR2 SMNVEV (reference sequence). The V end lost 3 bases, the J end lost 1 base, and 13 bases lay between the germline ends. The CDR3 spans 16 residues.

This clonotype was detected many times. The gene calls are TRBV29-1 and TRBJ2-6, with unresolved D. The CDR3 runs to 14 residues. V dropped 3 bases and J dropped 1 base, with 7 bases sitting between them. The germline V gene has CDR1 SQVTM and CDR2 ANQGSEA. CDR3 region: CSVEGLSGANVLTF. In nucleotides, the CDR3 is TGCAGCGTTGAGGGCTTATCTGGGGCCAACGTCCTGACTTTC.

This clonotype has a count of ten or more. The V call is TRBV7-9, the J call TRBJ1-6; no firm D call. V lost 6 bases and J lost 0, with 9 bases in between. Germline CDR1 is SEHNR and CDR2 is FQNEAQ (reference sequence). The CDR3 runs 15 residues. The CDR3 DNA is TGTGCCAGCAGTCTAGCGAGCTCCTATAATTCACCCCTCCACTTT. Its protein product is CASSLASSYNSPLHF.

This clonotype was detected many times. The genes are TRBV12-3 or TRBV12-4 and TRBJ1-1; 7 bases fit TRBD1. Germline trimming cut 6 bases from V and 6 bases from J; bases unmatched to any gene: 10. CDR3 length: 14 residues. In DNA form, the CDR3 reads TGTGCCAGCAGCCCCCCCGACAGGGCCCCTGAAGCTTTCTTT. This encodes CASSPPDRAPEAFF.

This clonotype turned up a few times. The rearrangement links TRBV6-6 to TRBJ1-3; unclear D gene. The CDR3 sequence is 13 residues long. Germline assignment: CDR1 MNHNY and CDR2 SVGAGI (reference sequence). The V and J ends lost 4 bases and 4 bases respectively, with 8 bases between them. DNA of the CDR3: TGTGCCAGCAGTTCCACGACGGGAAACACCATATATTTT. Translated: CASSSTTGNTIYF.

The V and J genes are TRBV4-3 and TRBJ1-2; D not resolved. Germline V gene lookup returns CDR1 LGHNA and CDR2 YSLEER. This CDR3 region has 15 residues. Trimming shortened V by 1 base and J by 6 bases, and 15 bases separated the two germline ends. CDR3 sequence (DNA): TGCGCCAGCAGCCAAGTCGCAGGATCACGGGATGGCTACACCTTC. Its translation: CASSQVAGSRDGYTF.

This clonotype was detected ten times or more. The chain joins TRBV7-6 to TRBJ1-1; no clear D gene. Trimming shortened V by 3 bases and J by 4 bases, and 18 bases separated the two germline ends. The CDR3 totals 16 residues. The V gene's germline CDR1 is SGHVS and CDR2 FNYEAQ. CDR3 residues: CASSFSVGGKGTEAFF. The CDR3 DNA reads as TGTGCCAGCAGCTTTTCCGTCGGAGGGAAGGGCACTGAAGCTTTCTTT.

This clonotype came up a few times. The J gene is TRBJ2-4, the V gene TRBV18, with D uncertain. Deletions cut 2 bases from V and 4 bases from J, with 6 bases between. Germline values: CDR1 KGHSH, CDR2 LQKENI. The CDR3 is 13 residues long. CDR3 protein: CASSPTEKNIQYF. The DNA for the CDR3 is TGTGCCAGCTCACCAACGGAGAAAAACATTCAGTACTTC.

As regards this clonotype: A clone one base away is much larger, so this may be a read error. CDR3 coding DNA: TGTGCCAGCAGCCAAGATCCGGGGCCCCAAGAGACCCAGTACTTC. Protein: CASSQDPGPQETQYF. The J gene is TRBJ2-5, the V gene TRBV4-2; D could derive from TRBD1 or TRBD2 (5 bases each). Germline values: CDR1 LGHNA, CDR2 YNFKEQ. Deletions cut 0 bases from V and 1 base from J, with 9 bases between. The CDR3 is made up of 15 amino acids.

This clonotype was detected many times. The chain uses TRBV20-1 and TRBJ1-4, with D unclear. The V and J ends lost 2 bases and 5 bases respectively, with 12 bases between them. From germline, CDR1 is DFQATT and CDR2 SNEGSKA (reference sequence). CDR3 size: 14 residues. The CDR3 nucleotides are TGCAGTGCTAGAAATATCCAGGCAAATGAAAAACTGTTTTTT. Translated, it gives CSARNIQANEKLFF.

The chain uses TRBV4-2 and TRBJ2-3; 10 bases map to TRBD2. The CDR3 has 16 amino acids. Germline-derived CDR1 and CDR2 are LGHNA and YNFKEQ. The V segment lost 2 bases and the J segment 2 bases; nucleotides outside the gene matches: 4. The CDR3 nucleotides are TGTGCCAGCAGCCAAAAGCGGGAGGGGCACACAGATACGCAGTATTTT. Translating it yields CASSQKREGHTDTQYF.

Many counts were recorded for this clonotype. The chain has TRBV7-9 and TRBJ1-4; 9 nucleotides match TRBD1. Unmatched junction bases numbered 9, after V lost 5 bases and J lost 8 bases. Germline-derived CDR1 and CDR2 are SEHNR and FQNEAQ (reference sequence). CDR3 length: 15 residues. The CDR3 loop reads CASSPHRDRDEKLFF. The DNA of the CDR3 is TGTGCCAGCAGCCCGCACCGGGACAGGGACGAAAAACTGTTTTTT.